This is a list of T cell receptor beta chains from one sample in a study of regulatory T cells in long-lasting Graves disease. A single record per CDR3 protein comes from TCRdb applying MiXCR to the multiplex PCR reads. This sample has roughly 500,000 distinct CDR3 sequences; approximately 13% occur once, and the top ten carry 10%. This same sample was also part of a study on T cells in Graves' hyperthyroidism and ophthalmopathy.

The material sequenced was peripheral blood mononuclear cells (PBMCs), taken at new diagnosis, from a patient treated with antithyroid drugs. These receptors were collected from a man aged 25 to 40 with Graves disease. Each CDR3 is given with its conserved first and last residue.

>TRBV2|TRBJ2-3
CASSPEDTQYF
>TRBV6-2/TRBV6-3|TRBJ2-2
CASRIPTGEPFF
>TRBV11-2|TRBJ1-3
CASSPRRGTDTIYF
>TRBV12-3/TRBV12-4|TRBJ2-1
CASKGQTIAGRPSNYNEQFF
>TRBV19|TRBJ1-5
CASNRGYNQPQHF
>TRBV11-2|TRBJ2-3
CASSLWTSGPDTQYF
>TRBV10-1|TRBJ2-3
CASSALNPRTDTQYF
>TRBV5-1|TRBJ2-5
CASDPGLAGGPETQYF
>TRBV20-1|TRBJ1-2
CSASKAILDYGYTF
>TRBV7-9|TRBJ1-1
CASSLTPGNTEAFF
>TRBV12-5|TRBJ2-7
CASGLQGSYEQYF
>TRBV27|TRBJ2-7
CASSKRSLAGGLAYEQYF
>TRBV7-9|TRBJ2-6
CASSPKLGAGANVLTF
>TRBV5-4|TRBJ2-5
CAGSFWGETQYF
>TRBV11-2|TRBJ2-1
CASSLGHDYNEQFF
>TRBV15|TRBJ2-2
CATSRDLILTGELFF
>TRBV29-1|TRBJ1-1
CSVTGTGNTEAFF
>TRBV20-1|TRBJ2-1
CSASFRDEQFF
>TRBV7-8|.
CASSPRQATGETQYF
>TRBV10-1|TRBJ2-1
CASSEDLAGPNEQFF
>TRBV7-2|TRBJ1-5
CASSPQRNQPQHF
>TRBV5-1|TRBJ2-3
CASWDSSDTQYF
>TRBV2|TRBJ2-2
CASSETGGESTGELFF
>TRBV2|TRBJ2-5
CAKQGLGETQYF
>TRBV18|TRBJ1-5
CASSPGQGISQPQHF
>TRBV5-4|TRBJ2-1
CASSLGGVTAYNEQFF
>TRBV20-1|TRBJ1-5
CSAHDSNQPQHF
>TRBV18|TRBJ2-7
CASSAGTENYEQYF
>TRBV28|TRBJ2-1
CASRLTSGKTGDEQFF
>TRBV7-2|TRBJ2-1
CASSLTRRFSGEQFF
>TRBV30|TRBJ1-2
CAWRTGTYGYTF
>TRBV9|TRBJ2-7
CASSTGLVSSYEQYF
>TRBV27|TRBJ1-2
CASSFAPQGSYGYTF
>TRBV27|TRBJ2-7
CASSSLAGGEGYEQYF
>TRBV12-3/TRBV12-4|TRBJ2-6
CASTRDRAGAGANVLTF
>TRBV20-1|TRBJ2-3
CSADALAGDGDTQYF
>TRBV7-3|TRBJ2-7
CASSLRTGGGEQYF
>TRBV28|TRBJ2-7
CATLSDRGHYEQYF
>TRBV7-2|TRBJ2-1
CASSLSRNEQFF
>TRBV30|TRBJ1-4
CAWSFGFTTNEKLFF
>TRBV2|TRBJ2-3
CASSRISTDTQYF
>TRBV7-2|TRBJ2-7
CASSFSGGGAYEQYF
>TRBV19|TRBJ2-1
CASSIDSGQGLNEQFF
>TRBV7-2|TRBJ2-7
CASSLEGSYAGHEQYF
>TRBV9|TRBJ1-3
CASSVGPFSGNTIYF
>TRBV29-1|TRBJ2-7
CSIRGELYEQYF
>TRBV30|TRBJ2-2
CAWSVVGRKGAGELFF
>TRBV4-2|TRBJ2-7
CASSQDGVEQYF
>TRBV7-9|TRBJ1-6
CASSLQGSVSPLHF
>TRBV27|TRBJ1-1
CASSGTGETEAFF
>TRBV12-3/TRBV12-4|TRBJ2-3
CASSGTSGMTDTQYF
>TRBV7-8|TRBJ2-1
CASFSLAGGNEQFF
>TRBV28|TRBJ2-3
CASSFGVGGTDTQYF
>TRBV6-1|TRBJ2-7
CASVGPYEQYF
>TRBV20-1|TRBJ1-2
CSAVPGQGFLNYGYTF
>TRBV10-1|TRBJ2-1
CASSESWDRSYNEQFF
>TRBV19|TRBJ2-3
CASTGTGEADTQYF
>TRBV5-1|TRBJ2-5
CASSPTSVYQETQYF
>TRBV4-1|TRBJ1-1
CASSLKDSHTEAFF
>TRBV7-8|TRBJ2-7
CASSHRGRDPDEQYF